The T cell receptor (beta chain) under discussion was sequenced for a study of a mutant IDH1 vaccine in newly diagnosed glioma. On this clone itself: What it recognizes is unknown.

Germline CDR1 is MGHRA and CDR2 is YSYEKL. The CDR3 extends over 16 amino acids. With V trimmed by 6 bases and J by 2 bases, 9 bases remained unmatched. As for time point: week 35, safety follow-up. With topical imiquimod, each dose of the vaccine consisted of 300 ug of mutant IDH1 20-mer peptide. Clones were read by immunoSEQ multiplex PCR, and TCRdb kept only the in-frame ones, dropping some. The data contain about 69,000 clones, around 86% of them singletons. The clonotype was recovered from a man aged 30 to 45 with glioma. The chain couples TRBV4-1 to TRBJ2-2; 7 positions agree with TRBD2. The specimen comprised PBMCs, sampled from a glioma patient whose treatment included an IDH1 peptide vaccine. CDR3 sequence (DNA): TGCGCCAGCAGTTACAGACTAGCAGATAACACCGGGGAGCTGTTTTTT. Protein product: CASSYRLADNTGELFF.